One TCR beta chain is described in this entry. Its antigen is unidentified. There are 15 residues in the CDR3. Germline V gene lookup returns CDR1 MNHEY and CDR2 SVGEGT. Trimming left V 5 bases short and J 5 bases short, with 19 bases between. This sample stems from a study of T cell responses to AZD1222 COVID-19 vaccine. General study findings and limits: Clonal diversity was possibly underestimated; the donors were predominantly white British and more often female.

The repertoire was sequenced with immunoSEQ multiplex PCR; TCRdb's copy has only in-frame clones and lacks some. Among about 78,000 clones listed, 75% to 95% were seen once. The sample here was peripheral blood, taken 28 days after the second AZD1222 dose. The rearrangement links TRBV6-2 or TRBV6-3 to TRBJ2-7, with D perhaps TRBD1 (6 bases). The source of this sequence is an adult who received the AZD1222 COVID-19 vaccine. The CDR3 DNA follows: TGTGCCAGCAGTACCCCGGCGACAGGTTCTAACGAGCAGTACTTC. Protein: CASSTPATGSNEQYF.